This T cell receptor beta chain comes out of a study of T cell repertoires in cytomegalovirus infection. Study summary: Newly reported HLA-C-restricted and thoroughly characterized HLA-B-restricted CMV epitopes were employed. Both CMV infection and a matching HLA type were indicated by public TCR beta signatures.

In the case of this clonotype: Its target is unknown.

V lost 3 bases to trimming and J lost 2 bases, with 11 bases between them. Germline V gene data show CDR1 as MNHEY and CDR2 as SMNVEV (reference sequence). CDR3 length equals 15 residues. TCRdb recomputed calls from the reads with MiXCR, one row per CDR3 protein. This sample has about 500,000 distinct CDR3 sequences, with 30% to 40% found just once. Study-level results: HLA-C-restricted CMV-specific TCR beta clonotypes prevailed in the ex vivo response.

This chain links TRBV27 with TRBJ2-1; maybe TRBD1 (6 bases). This TCR was sampled from a human donor in good health (CMV status not recorded). Some clones in this sample may be carry-over from other donors' samples. Here the sequenced sample was cultured PBMCs, taken from culture after CMV antigen stimulation. The chain's CDR3 is CASSLSPGAYNEQFF. CDR3 in DNA: TGTGCCAGCAGTTTGTCCCCAGGGGCCTACAATGAGCAGTTCTTC.